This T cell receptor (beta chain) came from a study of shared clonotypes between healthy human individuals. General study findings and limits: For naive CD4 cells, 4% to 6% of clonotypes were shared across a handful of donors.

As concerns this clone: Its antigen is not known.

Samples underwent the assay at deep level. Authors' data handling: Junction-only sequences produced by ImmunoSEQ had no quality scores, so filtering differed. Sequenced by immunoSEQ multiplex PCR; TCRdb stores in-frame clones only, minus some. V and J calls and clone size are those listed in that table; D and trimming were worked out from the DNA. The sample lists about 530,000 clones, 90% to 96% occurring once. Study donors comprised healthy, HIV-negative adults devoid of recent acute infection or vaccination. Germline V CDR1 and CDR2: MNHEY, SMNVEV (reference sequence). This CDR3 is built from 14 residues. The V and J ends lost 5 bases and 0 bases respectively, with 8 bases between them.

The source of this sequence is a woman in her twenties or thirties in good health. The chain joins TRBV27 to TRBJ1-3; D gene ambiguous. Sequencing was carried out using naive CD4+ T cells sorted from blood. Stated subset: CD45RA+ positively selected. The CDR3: CASSTSYSGNTIYF. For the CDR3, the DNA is TGTGCCAGCAGTACCAGCTACTCTGGAAACACCATATATTTT.